This T cell receptor (beta chain) was captured in a study of T-cell reconstitution after alpha-beta-depleted transplantation in children. Unique molecular identifiers tagged the TCRbeta library. TCRdb reanalysed the PCR reads using MiXCR and keeps one entry per CDR3 protein. The sample gives approximately 100,000 distinct CDR3 sequences, over 9% of which show up once; about 15% is in the top ten. This clonotype came up many times. The CDR3 spans 14 residues. The V segment lost 3 bases and the J segment 4 bases; nucleotides outside the gene matches: 0. CDR1 MRHNA and CDR2 SNTAGT come from the germline V gene.

Source: PBMCs from the stem cell graft donor, taken from the stem cell graft. The chain couples TRBV6-4 to TRBJ2-3; 11 bases agree with TRBD2. The clonotype originates from a human donor who donated a stem cell graft to a child with inherited bone marrow failure. The CDR3 loop is CASSELAGADTQYF. The CDR3 bases are TGTGCCAGCAGTGAACTAGCGGGGGCAGATACGCAGTATTTT.